This entry lists 3 T cell receptor beta chains sequenced from one sample in a study of blood T cell repertoires in COVID-19. Generated by immunoSEQ multiplex PCR, the TCRdb table keeps only in-frame clones and is missing some. The sample includes fewer than 200,000 clones, 87% of them seen just once. Sequencing input: peripheral blood. Receptors were obtained from a woman aged 55-69 years who had recovered from COVID-19.

This chain joins TRBV29-1 and TRBJ2-5; D perhaps matches TRBD1 (5 bases). Trimming pared 4 bases from V and 2 bases from J, leaving 8 bases between. This CDR3 comprises 12 residues. Germline CDR1 and CDR2: SQVTM and ANQGSEA. CDR3 sequence reads: CSVVPGQETQYF. The CDR3 nucleotides are TGCAGCGTTGTCCCAGGGCAAGAGACCCAGTACTTC.

J is TRBJ2-2 and V is TRBV5-1; D unresolved. Trimming took off 0 bases at V and 2 bases at J, with 8 bases between the two ends. The CDR3 consists of 15 residues. Germline V CDR1 and CDR2: SGHRS, YFSETQ. In DNA form, the CDR3 reads TGCGCCAGCAGCTTGGCCCAGTTCAACACCGGGGAGCTGTTTTTT. Translation: CASSLAQFNTGELFF.

This chain uses TRBV19 with TRBJ1-3; D remains unclear. Germline CDR1 reads LNHDA; CDR2 reads SQIVND (reference sequence). V was cut by 3 bases and J by 0 bases, with 9 bases left in between. The CDR3 spans 15 residues. DNA for the CDR3: TGTGCCAGTAGTATCCCCGGGTCCTCTGGAAACACCATATATTTT. Encoded protein: CASSIPGSSGNTIYF.